The clone carrying this TCR beta chain was seen only once. Sequencing used immunoSEQ v3. Some clones are missing from TCRdb's copy, which holds only in-frame ones; the method was immunoSEQ multiplex PCR. The sample includes about 36,000 clones, less than 85% of them seen just once. The data stem from a study of TIL therapy for anti-PD-1-resistant metastatic lung cancer. Study-level information: Most patients had lung adenocarcinoma. Tumors carried a median roughly 1.5 non-synonymous mutations per megabase.

Stated time point: pre-treatment sample, taken before nivolumab and TIL therapy. Sequenced here: blood, sampled at baseline. The receptor was derived from a person aged 25-85 years with non-small cell lung cancer.

As DNA, the CDR3 is TGCAGCGTTGAAGATCAGGAGACAGGGGGATTCGGCTACACCTTC. It codes for CSVEDQETGGFGYTF. V gene TRBV29-1 combines with J gene TRBJ1-2, with 9 bases aligning to TRBD1. CDR1 is SQVTM, CDR2 ANQGSEA, per germline. The CDR3 length is 15 residues. V gave up 0 bases and J gave up 8 bases; unmatched junction bases: 10.